Reported below is one T cell receptor beta chain. In the original workflow: Cell counts per sample came from amplifying reference gene primers. Sequenced by immunoSEQ multiplex PCR; TCRdb stores in-frame clones only, minus some. D and trimming were read from the DNA, whereas the V and J calls and clone size are those reported in that table. The data contain approximately 170,000 clones, roughly 85% of them singletons. This CDR3 contains 17 residues. Germline CDR1 reads SGHDT; CDR2 reads YYEEEE. V lost 1 base to trimming and J lost 0 bases, with 14 bases between them. This sample is part of a study of blood T cell repertoires in COVID-19. Study-level background: From T cells, B-cell-depleted T cells, or PBMCs came the material, which was cDNA or gDNA.

The origin of this receptor is a man aged 50 or older with active or convalescent COVID-19. Input material: peripheral blood. This sequence joins TRBV5-6 and TRBJ2-4; tentative D call: TRBD2 (5 bases). CDR3 bases: TGTGCCAGCAGCTTGTTGGGAGAAACACTAGCCAAAAACATTCAGTACTTC. It yields the protein CASSLLGETLAKNIQYF.